This T cell receptor beta chain was sequenced in a study of blood T cells in healthy people across ages (dated by TCRdb to between 2014 and 2017). As for the study more broadly: In model experiments, template switching captured roughly one uniquely barcoded TCR beta cDNA molecule for every two T cells. The donors were divided into four age groups: young (average approximately 17 years), middle-aged (about 39), aged (about 62) and long-lived (roughly 82). To avoid experimental bias, donors of different ages were distributed randomly across sequencing lanes. Using deep sequencing normalized with unique cDNA molecular identifiers, the study measured how TCR beta repertoire diversity changes with age. Two additional independent replicas of 1 million unique cDNA reads from the same blood draw were analyzed for two donors (one aged 18 to 30 and one aged 80 or older). What the work shows at the level of the full study, not this receptor alone: Observed TCR beta diversity correlated strongly with the percentage of naive T cells measured by flow cytometry. Because the CMV infection status of the donors was unknown, age-related changes in expanded clonotypes may potentially have been confounded. Because profiling used bulk unsorted PBMCs, naive and antigen-experienced compartments could not be compared conclusively. Estimates of total diversity based on one million sequenced T cells were considered lower bounds and underestimates. Observed TCR beta diversity per million T cells fell roughly linearly with age, and a significant reduction was already apparent by age around 44. Compared with the aged group, the long-lived group had more naive CD4+ T cells, fewer expanded clones and increased TCR diversity, a pattern suggesting age selection.

Preparation of the library involved 5' RACE. The sequencing machine was an Illumina HiSeq 2500. A second roughly 7 to 11 cycle PCR used a sample-barcoded 5' primer and a J-beta primer mix. A unique molecular identifier was introduced onto each TCR beta cDNA molecule by a template-switch 5' adaptor carrying 12 random nucleotides. Each sample yielded at least 3 million CDR3-containing paired-end reads. First-strand cDNA was synthesized from all RNA with the Mint cDNA synthesis kit, primed by a TRBC-specific oligonucleotide. After uracil-DNA glycosylase treatment, a first 18-cycle PCR used universal primers M1SS and BC2_uni_R on all cDNA. The authors' analysis ran thus. Normalization of each sample was performed by random selection of 1 million high-quality reads, each carrying a distinct molecular identifier. Reads with shared molecular identifiers were discarded instead of being binned into consensus sequences. MiTCR, set to a Q25 quality threshold and the strictest error-elimination algorithm, was used for CDR3 identification, clonotype clustering and error correction. Lower-bound total TCR beta diversity was estimated with a nonparametric unseen species model using Euler transformation. In-frame beta chains were kept once TCRdb had trimmed the public reads at Q25 with fastp and called clones with MiXCR. Rows are unified per CDR3 protein, each entry keeping the most common DNA and genes. It is TCRdb's table, rather than the study itself, that gives the V and J calls and clone size. The sample table records hundreds of thousands of distinct CDR3 sequences; roughly half of these occur just once. The ten largest clones capture about 14% of the sample.

A word on this clonotype: Its recognized antigen is unknown. This may be a read error, as it is one base from a much larger clone.

Donors were 40 or so systemically healthy Caucasian individuals from Russia aged about 6 to 100 years. Roughly 10 milliliters of peripheral blood were collected from each donor into EDTA-treated Vacutainer tubes. Ficoll-Paque density-gradient centrifugation was used to isolate PBMCs, with at least 7 million obtained per sample. Total RNA, at least 6 micrograms per sample, was extracted from PBMCs with Trizol reagent. The percentages of naive CD45RAhigh/CD27high T cells were determined by flow cytometry on a PBMC aliquot from every donor. Sequenced: blood. This receptor was taken from a woman over 75 in good health.

CDR3 protein: CSAPGQPGAETNEQYF. The nucleotide sequence is TGCAGTGCTCCTGGACAGCCAGGGGCCGAGACCAATGAGCAGTACTTC. The chain couples TRBV20-1 to TRBJ2-1, with TRBD1 tentatively as D gene (6 bases match). The J call is doubtful: the DNA matches TRBJ2-7 better. CDR1 and CDR2, looked up from the germline V gene (reference sequence), are DFQATT and SNEGSKA. From its cysteine to its phenylalanine, the CDR3 spans 16 amino acids. Of the read, only the CDR3 DNA is kept; its 48 bases are in frame from base 1.